Listed here are 22 T cell receptor beta chains from one sample, sequenced in a study of monozygotic twins with cystic fibrosis. Clones were sequenced by immunoSEQ multiplex PCR, and TCRdb holds only the in-frame ones, with some missing. The sample contains about 35,000 clones, roughly three fifths of which appear only once. Sequencing input: blood. The source is a girl aged 10 to 17 with cystic fibrosis.

The CDR3 nucleotides read TGCGCCAGCAGTCAATCGAAAGGAAGGACCTTGGGGAATCAGCCCCAGCATTTT. It specifies CASSQSKGRTLGNQPQHF. V is TRBV23-1 and J is TRBJ1-5; no firm D call. TRBV23-1 is treated as an ORF (open reading frame) with a function not yet certain. The CDR3 is made up of 18 amino acids. Trimming stripped 0 bases from V and 4 bases from J, with 19 bases between.

This clone was seen only a few times. This chain uses TRBV5-1 with TRBJ2-6; no firm D call. The CDR3 length is 15 residues. V lost 0 bases and J 2 bases, leaving 6 bases between the germline ends. The V gene's germline CDR1 is SGHRS and CDR2 YFSETQ. The CDR3: CASSLEGAGANVLTF. In nucleotides, the CDR3 is TGCGCCAGCAGCTTGGAGGGTGCTGGGGCCAACGTCCTGACTTTC.

The chain recombines TRBV10-3 with TRBJ2-2; D might be TRBD2 (5 bases). The CDR3 sequence is 17 residues long. Germline V gene data show CDR1 as ENHRY and CDR2 as SYGVKD. With 5 bases removed from V and 1 base from J, the gap between germline ends came to 17 bases. The CDR3 region is CAISSNIGRRNTGELFF. CDR3 nucleotides: TGTGCCATCAGTTCCAATATAGGGAGACGGAACACCGGGGAGCTGTTTTTT.

The rearrangement links TRBV6-4 to TRBJ1-2, with D unresolved. V gave up 3 bases and J gave up 4 bases, with 9 bases separating them. Germline V gives CDR1 MRHNA, CDR2 SNTAGT. This CDR3 comprises 13 residues. In DNA, the CDR3 is TGTGCCAGCAGTGAAGGGTCCGCCTATGGCTACACCTTC. Protein sequence: CASSEGSAYGYTF.

The sample holds one count of this clone. This sequence joins TRBV5-1 and TRBJ1-1, with a possible D match to TRBD1 (5 bases). Trimming cost V 3 bases and J 4 bases, with 13 bases left between them. The germline V gene has CDR1 SGHRS and CDR2 YFSETQ. The CDR3 consists of 14 residues. This chain's CDR3 is CASSWTRVGTEAFF. CDR3 nucleotides: TGCGCCAGCAGCTGGACCAGGGTGGGCACTGAAGCTTTCTTT.

This clone was observed a single time. The V call is TRBV15, the J call TRBJ2-5; no reliable D call. The CDR3 is 13 residues long. Trimming stripped 3 bases from V and 3 bases from J, with 8 bases between. CDR1 LNHNV and CDR2 YYDKDF come from the germline V gene (reference sequence). CDR3 region: CATSRAAKETQYF. The CDR3 bases are TGTGCCACCAGCAGGGCCGCAAAAGAGACCCAGTACTTC.

The rearrangement links TRBV6-5 to TRBJ1-2, with a weak D call TRBD1 (5 bases). V was cut by 2 bases and J by 3 bases, with 7 bases left in between. Per the germline V gene, CDR1 is MNHEY and CDR2 is SVGAGI. The CDR3 is 13 residues long. CDR3 region: CASSYDRYYGYTF. In DNA, the CDR3 is TGTGCCAGCAGTTACGACAGATACTATGGCTACACCTTC.

This clone was detected once. The V call is TRBV7-2, the J call TRBJ2-2; 8 positions agree with TRBD2. Germline V CDR1 and CDR2: SGHTA, FQGNSA. V lost 5 bases to trimming and J lost 7 bases; unmatched junction nucleotides: 6. This CDR3 region has 14 residues. The CDR3 reads CASSRTSRRGELFF. The CDR3, as DNA: TGTGCCAGCAGCAGGACTAGCAGACGCGGGGAGCTGTTTTTT.

J is TRBJ1-2 and V is TRBV6-5; no clear D gene. CDR3 length: 12 residues. With 2 bases removed from V and 3 bases from J, the gap between germline ends came to 4 bases. CDR1 MNHEY and CDR2 SVGAGI come from the germline V gene. The CDR3 DNA is TGTGCCAGCAGTTACGGGCACTATGGCTACACCTTC. This codes for CASSYGHYGYTF.

The V call is TRBV7-9, the J call TRBJ1-2, with a tentative D call TRBD1 (6 bases). CDR1 and CDR2 (germline): SEHNR, FQNEAQ (reference sequence). There are 15 residues in the CDR3. V gave up 2 bases and J gave up 5 bases, with 15 bases separating them. Written as DNA, the CDR3 is TGTGCCAGCAGCTTATCTTATGGGACACTGTATGGCTACACCTTC. This gives the protein CASSLSYGTLYGYTF.

This clone was detected a few times. This chain connects TRBV10-3 to TRBJ2-6; 10 bases map to TRBD1. V was pared by 4 bases and J by 3 bases, with 3 bases of the junction left unmatched. This CDR3 contains 16 residues. Germline V gives CDR1 ENHRY, CDR2 SYGVKD. The chain's CDR3 is CAISGQGAYGANVLTF. CDR3 DNA sequence: TGTGCCATCAGTGGACAGGGGGCGTATGGGGCCAACGTCCTGACTTTC.

This chain uses TRBV10-3 with TRBJ2-5; D is undetermined. Germline CDR1 reads ENHRY; CDR2 reads SYGVKD. The ends were cut back, 8 bases at V and 1 base at J, with 11 bases in the middle. The CDR3 has 13 residues. Written as DNA, the CDR3 is TGTGCCATCGGGTCAAGTCTCCAAGAGACCCAGTACTTC. Amino acid sequence: CAIGSSLQETQYF.

The chain couples TRBV19 to TRBJ2-1; no reliable D call. V dropped 1 base and J dropped 7 bases, with 2 bases sitting between them. The CDR3 runs 11 residues. Germline V gene sequence: CDR1 LNHDA, CDR2 SQIVND (reference sequence). The CDR3 sequence: CASSIVNEQFF. CDR3 nucleotides: TGTGCCAGTAGTATAGTTAATGAGCAGTTCTTC.

This clone has a handful of counts. The chain recombines TRBV7-9 with TRBJ2-1; D possibly corresponds to TRBD1 (6 bases). Germline CDR1 SEHNR, CDR2 FQNEAQ (reference sequence). Trimming removed 0 bases at V and 6 bases at J, with 6 bases between. The CDR3 has 13 residues. The CDR3 sequence: CASSLARGNEQFF. The DNA for the CDR3 is TGTGCCAGCAGCTTAGCCAGGGGCAATGAGCAGTTCTTC.

This chain links TRBV20-1 with TRBJ2-1; 7 positions agree with TRBD1. This CDR3 has 11 amino acids. CDR1 DFQATT and CDR2 SNEGSKA come from the germline V gene (reference sequence). The junction had 3 bases not matched to a gene; V was cut back by 6 bases and J by 7 bases. This CDR3 reads CSAPTGNEQFF. In DNA, the CDR3 is TGCAGTGCCCCGACAGGGAATGAGCAGTTCTTC.

J is TRBJ1-5 and V is TRBV7-2; the D is unclear. This CDR3 region has 12 residues. V was clipped by 3 bases and J by 5 bases, with 5 bases between them. In germline, CDR1 is SGHTA, CDR2 FQGNSA. The CDR3 DNA reads TGTGCCAGCAGCTTGGGTGATCAGCCCCAGCATTTT. Protein sequence: CASSLGDQPQHF.

This clone was seen a single time. The chain employs TRBV4-1 and TRBJ2-1; 7 bases fit TRBD2. V lost 0 bases and J lost 8; bases outside the gene matches: 16. CDR1 is MGHRA and CDR2 is YSYEKL in the germline V gene. This CDR3 has 18 amino acids. CDR3 sequence (DNA): TGCGCCAGCAGCCAAGATGAGGCGGGAGATAAGTTACGCGATGAGCAGTTCTTC. This sequence encodes CASSQDEAGDKLRDEQFF.

The chain has TRBV27 and TRBJ1-4; D is unclear. This CDR3 region has 13 residues. The V gene's germline CDR1 is MNHEY and CDR2 SMNVEV (reference sequence). The ends were cut back, 2 bases at V and 7 bases at J, with 8 bases in the middle. As DNA, the CDR3 is TGTGCCAGCAGTTTAGTGACGGGTGAAAAACTGTTTTTT. This encodes CASSLVTGEKLFF.

The chain's CDR3 is CAWRTRLAGGWYQFF. DNA for the CDR3: TGTGCCTGGAGGACAAGACTAGCGGGAGGTTGGTACCAGTTCTTC. The chain links TRBV30 to TRBJ2-1; 13 bases fit TRBD2. Trimming took 3 bases from V and 13 from J; bases not matched to a gene: 12. CDR3 length: 15 residues. Germline CDR1 GTSNPN, CDR2 SVGIG (reference sequence).

This clone has just a few counts. The chain is built from TRBV30 and TRBJ2-3; D not resolved. The CDR3 sequence is 13 residues long. Germline V gives CDR1 GTSNPN, CDR2 SVGIG (reference sequence). Trimming took 4 bases from V and 0 from J, leaving 8 bases between them. This CDR3 is CAWNLGSTDTQYF. CDR3 DNA sequence: TGTGCCTGGAATCTCGGGAGCACAGATACGCAGTATTTT.

V usage is TRBV4-2 and J usage is TRBJ2-1, with 7 positions matching TRBD1. CDR1 and CDR2 from the germline V gene are LGHNA and YNFKEQ. The J segment lost 7 bases and the V segment lost 1 base, leaving 13 bases of the junction unmatched. The CDR3 consists of 17 residues. The CDR3 coding sequence is TGTGCCAGCAGCCAAGCGTTCCAGGGGGATTTATTGAATGAGCAGTTCTTC. This gives the protein CASSQAFQGDLLNEQFF.

The chain recombines TRBV5-1 with TRBJ2-1; 11 nucleotides match TRBD2. The V gene's germline CDR1 is SGHRS and CDR2 YFSETQ. The CDR3 is made up of 14 amino acids. Trimming cost V 7 bases and J 5 bases; bases outside gene matches: 5. CDR3 in DNA: TGCGCCAGCCGGACTAGCGGGCCACACAATGAGCAGTTCTTC. As protein: CASRTSGPHNEQFF.